These T cell receptor beta chains were read from a single sample in a study of spatial heterogeneity in lung cancer. TCRdb independently ran MiXCR on the 5' RACE reads; one entry per CDR3 protein. The data contain 6,000 to 9,500 distinct CDR3 sequences, roughly 5.6% of them seen just once; the ten biggest clones take up roughly 40%. The material was PBMCs, obtained at surgery. The receptors stem from a male donor with early-stage non-small cell lung cancer. Each CDR3 is given with its conserved first and last residue. The D gene is left open where the match is weak. Clone size is not always given. Where it is, it says once, few, many or a class for expanded clones.

j_call: TRBJ2-3; v_call: TRBV3-1; d_call: TRBD1; clone_size: -; cdr3_aa: CASSPGTGYTDTQYF; cdr3_nt: TGTGCCAGCAGCCCCGGGACAGGGTACACAGATACGCAGTATTTT
j_call: TRBJ2-6; v_call: TRBV27; d_call: -; clone_size: medium-sized; cdr3_aa: CASSFYGGANVLTF; cdr3_nt: TGTGCCAGCAGTTTTTATGGTGGGGCCAACGTCCTGACTTTC
j_call: TRBJ2-7; v_call: TRBV30; d_call: TRBD1; clone_size: many; cdr3_aa: CAWSGQGFDEQYF; cdr3_nt: TGTGCCTGGTCGGGACAGGGATTCGATGAGCAGTACTTC
j_call: TRBJ2-7; v_call: TRBV6-2/TRBV6-3; d_call: -; clone_size: many; cdr3_aa: CASSYNFRGATYEQYF; cdr3_nt: TGTGCCAGCAGTTACAATTTTCGGGGCGCAACCTACGAGCAGTACTTC
j_call: TRBJ2-5; v_call: TRBV7-2; d_call: TRBD2; clone_size: many; cdr3_aa: CASRTGAGVMGETQYF; cdr3_nt: TGTGCCAGCAGAACCGGAGCGGGAGTGATGGGAGAGACCCAGTACTTC
j_call: TRBJ2-1; v_call: TRBV19; d_call: TRBD2; clone_size: many; cdr3_aa: CARSFGTSGRVYEQFF; cdr3_nt: TGTGCCAGGAGCTTCGGGACTAGCGGGAGGGTCTATGAGCAGTTCTTC
j_call: TRBJ2-1; v_call: TRBV7-2; d_call: -; clone_size: -; cdr3_aa: CASSFARPNLYNEQFF; cdr3_nt: TGTGCCAGCAGCTTCGCACGGCCGAACCTTTACAATGAGCAGTTCTTC
j_call: TRBJ1-2; v_call: TRBV29-1; d_call: -; clone_size: many; cdr3_aa: CSATDSLLGYTF; cdr3_nt: TGCAGCGCGACGGACTCTCTACTAGGCTACACCTTC
j_call: TRBJ2-1; v_call: TRBV30; d_call: TRBD2; clone_size: many; cdr3_aa: CAWSDRTSSYNEQFF; cdr3_nt: TGTGCCTGGAGTGACAGGACTAGCTCCTACAATGAGCAGTTCTTC
j_call: TRBJ1-5; v_call: TRBV2; d_call: -; clone_size: few; cdr3_aa: CASSGFEDSNQPQHF; cdr3_nt: TGTGCCAGCAGTGGTTTTGAGGATAGCAATCAGCCCCAGCATTTT
j_call: TRBJ2-5; v_call: TRBV7-9; d_call: -; clone_size: many; cdr3_aa: CASSLSSGYQETQYF; cdr3_nt: TGTGCCAGCAGCTTAAGTTCAGGATACCAAGAGACCCAGTACTTC
j_call: TRBJ2-3; v_call: TRBV7-4; d_call: -; clone_size: many; cdr3_aa: CASSGTPSTDTQYF; cdr3_nt: TGTGCCAGCAGCGGGACACCGAGCACAGATACGCAGTATTTT
j_call: TRBJ1-1; v_call: TRBV19; d_call: TRBD1; clone_size: large; cdr3_aa: CASSRPTGQGLPEAFF; cdr3_nt: TGTGCCAGTAGCCGGCCGACGGGACAGGGTTTACCTGAAGCTTTCTTT
j_call: TRBJ1-6; v_call: TRBV20-1; d_call: TRBD1; clone_size: many; cdr3_aa: CSARGAGQGYSPLHF; cdr3_nt: TGCAGTGCTAGAGGAGCAGGACAGGGATATTCACCCCTCCACTTT
j_call: TRBJ2-1; v_call: TRBV6-6; d_call: -; clone_size: many; cdr3_aa: CASSYSSTGSSYNEQFF; cdr3_nt: TGTGCCAGCAGTTACTCTTCGACGGGTAGCTCCTACAATGAGCAGTTCTTC
j_call: TRBJ2-7; v_call: TRBV20-1; d_call: TRBD2; clone_size: many; cdr3_aa: CSARGVGLAVSYEQYF; cdr3_nt: TGCAGTGCTAGGGGTGTGGGACTAGCGGTATCCTACGAGCAGTACTTC
j_call: TRBJ2-7; v_call: TRBV6-1; d_call: TRBD1; clone_size: -; cdr3_aa: CASSEEGARYEQYF; cdr3_nt: TGTGCCAGCAGTGAAGAGGGGGCGCGTTACGAGCAGTACTTC
j_call: TRBJ2-1; v_call: TRBV28; d_call: TRBD2; clone_size: many; cdr3_aa: CASSFLHPGRAGYNEQFF; cdr3_nt: TGTGCCAGCAGTTTCCTACACCCGGGGAGGGCGGGGTACAATGAGCAGTTCTTC
j_call: TRBJ2-7; v_call: TRBV5-1; d_call: TRBD1; clone_size: many; cdr3_aa: CASSYTGQEAYEQYF; cdr3_nt: TGCGCCAGCAGCTACACGGGACAGGAAGCCTACGAGCAGTACTTC
j_call: TRBJ2-7; v_call: TRBV5-1; d_call: -; clone_size: many; cdr3_aa: CASRWDITYEQYF; cdr3_nt: TGCGCCAGCAGGTGGGACATCACCTACGAGCAGTACTTC
j_call: TRBJ2-3; v_call: TRBV7-2; d_call: TRBD1; clone_size: few; cdr3_aa: CASTGTGNTDTQYF; cdr3_nt: TGTGCCAGCACAGGGACAGGGAACACAGATACGCAGTATTTT
j_call: TRBJ1-3; v_call: TRBV4-1; d_call: -; clone_size: many; cdr3_aa: CASSQDSSSFSGNTIYF; cdr3_nt: TGCGCCAGCAGCCAAGACTCCAGCTCCTTCTCTGGAAACACCATATATTTT
j_call: TRBJ1-2; v_call: TRBV21-1; d_call: -; clone_size: many; cdr3_aa: CASSSPRQARDTF; cdr3_nt: TGTGCCAGCAGCAGCCCTCGACAGGCCCGAGACACCTTC